This T cell receptor beta chain was recorded in a study of OX40 agonist ivuxolimab in advanced cancers. Study-level information: Patients received ivuxolimab, an agonistic anti-OX40 (CD134) antibody.

Study outcomes and limitations: Partial responders at 0.1-3.0 mg/kg showed near-lowest clonal expansion. Normalized T-cell clonal expansion was also low in some nonresponders.

The protocol was immunoSEQ multiplex PCR, while the TCRdb copy is restricted to in-frame clones and leaves out a portion. There are 18,000 or so clones in the sample; over 80% occur only once, and roughly a third lies in the top ten. In this sample, this clone turned up once. Its antigen is undetermined. The CDR3 extends over 15 amino acids. With V trimmed by 10 bases and J by 9 bases, 17 bases remained unmatched. Germline V lookup: CDR1 LGHNA, CDR2 YNFKEQ. The rearrangement joins TRBV4-2 to TRBJ2-2; 7 positions match TRBD2. The clonotype originates from an adult with an advanced solid tumor such as melanoma, head and neck, liver or kidney cancer. Here the sequenced sample was CD4+ or CD8+ T cells sorted from blood, taken in a trial of the OX40 agonist ivuxolimab. The CDR3 nucleotides read TGTGCCACAGGACTTGGGGGAGGGCCAAACCGGGAGCTGTTTTTT. Its protein product is CATGLGGGPNRELFF.